These 15 T cell receptor beta chains share one sample of origin, sequenced in a study of CXCR3 chemokines and chemotherapy response in bladder cancer. MiXCR, applied by TCRdb to the PCR reads, yields one record per CDR3 protein. This sample has thousands of distinct CDR3 sequences, with approximately 15% found just once. Sampling was performed from a patient whose treatment included neoadjuvant chemotherapy. These receptors were collected from a human donor with bladder cancer that responded to neoadjuvant chemotherapy.

This clonotype was detected ten times or more. The chain links TRBV6-5 to TRBJ2-1; the D gene is possibly TRBD2 (5 bases). Germline CDR1 and CDR2: MNHEY and SVGAGI. The ends were cut back, 7 bases at V and 1 base at J, with 17 bases in the middle. The CDR3 covers 16 residues. The CDR3, as DNA: TGTGCCAGCACTCTCAAAGTGGGGAGTTCCTACAATGAGCAGTTCTTC. This gives the protein CASTLKVGSSYNEQFF.

A remark on this clonotype: This likely stems from a read error, as it lies one base from a far larger clone. The chain couples TRBV7-9 to TRBJ2-6, with a possible D match to TRBD2 (6 bases). The length of the CDR3 is 17 residues. V was trimmed by 4 bases and J by 2 bases, leaving 15 bases between them. The germline V gene encodes CDR1 SEHNR and CDR2 FQNEAQ (reference sequence). In DNA, the CDR3 is TGTGCCAGCAGCTCTTATAGGGGACTTACTGGGGCCAACGTCCTGACTTTC. It encodes CASSSYRGLTGANVLTF.

By sample fraction, this clonotype is medium-sized. This rearrangement joins TRBV29-1 to TRBJ2-5; tentative D call: TRBD1 (6 bases). From germline, CDR1 is SQVTM and CDR2 ANQGSEA. The CDR3 consists of 15 residues. V lost 2 bases and J lost 1, with 14 bases in between. Written as DNA, the CDR3 is TGCAGCGTTGAATATCCGGACAGCTCCCAAGAGACCCAGTACTTC. Its protein product is CSVEYPDSSQETQYF.

By share of the sample, this clonotype is large. CDR3 sequence (DNA): TGCAGCGTTGCCCGGGACACAAAAGCTTTCTTT. Amino acid sequence: CSVARDTKAFF. The genes are TRBV29-1 and TRBJ1-1, with a weak D call TRBD1 (6 bases). The CDR3 loop spans 11 amino acids. CDR1 and CDR2 from the germline V gene are SQVTM and ANQGSEA. With 4 bases removed from V and 9 bases from J, the gap between germline ends came to 12 bases. Combining the CDR3 with reference TRBV29-1 and TRBJ1-1 gives the whole variable domain SAVISQKPSRDICQRGTSLTIQCQVDSQVTMMFWYRQQPGQSLTLIATANQGSEATYESGFVIDKFPISRPNLTFSTLTVSNMSPEDSSIYLCSVARDTKAFFGQGTRLTVV.

This clonotype was observed a single time. This rearrangement joins TRBV6-6 to TRBJ2-3; TRBD1 matches at 8 bases. This CDR3 comprises 12 residues. CDR1 and CDR2 (germline): MNHNY, SVGAGI (reference sequence). V was pared by 11 bases and J by 2 bases, with 3 bases of the junction left unmatched. CDR3 in amino acids: CAGTGSTDTQYF. CDR3 bases: TGTGCCGGGACAGGATCCACAGATACGCAGTATTTT.

Concerning this clonotype: A far larger clone is one base from this, pointing to a likely read error. The chain is built from TRBV6-5 and TRBJ1-6; unclear D gene. Trimming removed 2 bases from V and 7 bases from J, with 3 bases in between. This CDR3 has 12 residues. The germline V gene has CDR1 MNHEY and CDR2 SVGAGI. CDR3 protein: CASSYPNSPLHF. The CDR3, as DNA: TGTGCCAGCAGTTACCCGAATTCACCCCTCCACTTT.

The CDR3 nucleotides are TGCAGTGCTAGAGATATGGACAGGGGGCCAAGAGAGACCCAGTACTTC. Its protein is CSARDMDRGPRETQYF. The chain combines TRBV20-1 with TRBJ2-5, with 11 bases lining up with TRBD1. V shed 0 bases and J 4 bases; nucleotides not matched to a gene: 7. Germline CDR1 DFQATT, CDR2 SNEGSKA (reference sequence). The CDR3 has 16 amino acids.

This clonotype is categorized as medium-sized. The CDR3 region is CASSPDPDTGELFF. In DNA, the CDR3 is TGTGCCAGCAGTCCGGACCCTGACACCGGGGAGCTGTTTTTT. The chain recombines TRBV6-5 with TRBJ2-2, with D hard to call. V was shortened by 5 bases and J by 3 bases, with 10 bases between the two germline ends. Germline V gene lookup returns CDR1 MNHEY and CDR2 SVGAGI. The CDR3 contains 14 residues.

This clonotype was detected ten times or more. This chain joins TRBV20-1 and TRBJ1-2, with D unresolved. The CDR3 is 13 amino acids. Trimming shortened V by 0 bases and J by 5 bases, and 10 bases separated the two germline ends. Germline-derived CDR1 and CDR2 are DFQATT and SNEGSKA (reference sequence). This chain's CDR3 is CSARERTAYGYTF. DNA of the CDR3: TGCAGTGCTAGAGAAAGAACCGCGTATGGCTACACCTTC.

CDR3 amino acids: CASSSVGGVVTEAFF. The CDR3 bases are TGTGCCAGCAGTTCGGTGGGGGGGGTAGTCACTGAAGCTTTCTTT. This chain links TRBV28 with TRBJ1-1, with a weak D call TRBD1 (5 bases). V dropped 4 bases and J dropped 4 bases, with 16 bases sitting between them. The germline V gene encodes CDR1 MDHEN and CDR2 SYDVKM. The CDR3 is 15 amino acids.

The chain links TRBV12-3 or TRBV12-4 to TRBJ2-7; TRBD2 might be the D (6 bases). The ends were cut back, 2 bases at V and 3 bases at J, with 11 bases in the middle. The CDR3 is made up of 14 amino acids. The CDR3 is CASSLSAGIYEQYF. The CDR3 DNA reads as TGTGCCAGCAGTTTAAGCGCGGGAATCTACGAGCAGTACTTC.

The table lists this clonotype with many counts. The chain has TRBV30 and TRBJ1-5, with 7 bases identical to TRBD1. The V and J ends lost 1 base and 2 bases, in that order; junction bases with no gene match: 2. This CDR3 comprises 14 residues. Germline CDR1 reads GTSNPN; CDR2 reads SVGIG (reference sequence). The CDR3 is CAWSAGTGNQPQHF. The CDR3 DNA follows: TGTGCCTGGAGTGCCGGGACAGGCAATCAGCCCCAGCATTTT.

Relative to its sample, this clonotype is medium-sized. V usage is TRBV6-1 and J usage is TRBJ2-7; maybe TRBD1 (7 bases). Germline CDR1 is MNHNS and CDR2 is SASEGT. Between the trimmed V and J ends, which lost 0 bases and 0 bases, there was a span of 15 bases. The CDR3 runs 17 residues. In DNA form, the CDR3 reads TGTGCCAGCAGTGAAGCGACCCGCGGGACAGTCTCCTACGAGCAGTACTTC. Encoded protein: CASSEATRGTVSYEQYF.

In its sample, this clonotype was seen many times. The gene calls are TRBV28 and TRBJ2-3, with D tentatively TRBD2 (7 bases). This CDR3 comprises 14 residues. The V end was cut by 3 bases, the J end by 4 bases, with 11 bases between. CDR1 is MDHEN, CDR2 SYDVKM, per germline. The CDR3 region has the DNA TGTGCCAGCAGTTTCCCGGGGGGCGCAGATACGCAGTATTTT. It is translated as CASSFPGGADTQYF.

V gene TRBV13 combines with J gene TRBJ1-2; the match to TRBD1 covers 7 bases. V shed 3 bases and J 8 bases; nucleotides not matched to a gene: 6. Germline assignment: CDR1 PRHDT and CDR2 FYEKMQ (reference sequence). CDR3 length: 13 residues. The CDR3, as DNA: TGTGCCAGCAGCTTTGGACAGGCGATAGGCTACACCTTC. This gives the protein CASSFGQAIGYTF.